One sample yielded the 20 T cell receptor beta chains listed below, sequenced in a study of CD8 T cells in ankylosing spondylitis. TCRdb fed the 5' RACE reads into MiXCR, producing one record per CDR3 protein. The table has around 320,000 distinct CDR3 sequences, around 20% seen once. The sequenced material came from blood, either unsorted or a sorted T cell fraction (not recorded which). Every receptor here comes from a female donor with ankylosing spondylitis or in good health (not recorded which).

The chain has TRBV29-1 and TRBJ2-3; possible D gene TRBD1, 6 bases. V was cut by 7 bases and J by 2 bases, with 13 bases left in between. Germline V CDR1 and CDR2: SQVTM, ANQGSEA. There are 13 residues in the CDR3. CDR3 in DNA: TGCAGCGCGCAGAGGGACAACACAGATACGCAGTATTTT. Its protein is CSAQRDNTDTQYF.

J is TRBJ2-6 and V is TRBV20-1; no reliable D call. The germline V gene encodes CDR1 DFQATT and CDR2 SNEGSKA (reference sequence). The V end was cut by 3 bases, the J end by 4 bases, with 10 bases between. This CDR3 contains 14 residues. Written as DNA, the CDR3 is TGCAGTGCTAGCGGTTGGCGGGGGGCCAACGTCCTGACTTTC. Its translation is CSASGWRGANVLTF.

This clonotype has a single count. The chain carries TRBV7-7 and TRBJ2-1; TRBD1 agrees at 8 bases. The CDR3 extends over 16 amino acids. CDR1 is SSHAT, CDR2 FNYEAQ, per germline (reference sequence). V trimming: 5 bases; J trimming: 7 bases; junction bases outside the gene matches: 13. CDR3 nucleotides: TGTGCCAGCAGCCCCTCTTACCCGCAGGGGGCTAATGAGCAGTTCTTC. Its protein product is CASSPSYPQGANEQFF.

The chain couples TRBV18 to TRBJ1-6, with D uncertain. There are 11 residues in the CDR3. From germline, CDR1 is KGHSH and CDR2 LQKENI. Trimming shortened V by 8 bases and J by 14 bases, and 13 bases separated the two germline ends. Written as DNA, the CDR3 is TGTGCCAGCGTTTTTCCCGAGGCCCTCCACTTT. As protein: CASVFPEALHF. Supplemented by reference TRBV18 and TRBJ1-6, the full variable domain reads NAGVMQNPRHLVRRRGQEARLRCSPMKGHSHVYWYRQLPEEGLKFMVYLQKENIIDESGMPKERFSAEFPKEGPSILRIQQVVRGDSAAYFCASVFPEALHFGNGTRLTVT.

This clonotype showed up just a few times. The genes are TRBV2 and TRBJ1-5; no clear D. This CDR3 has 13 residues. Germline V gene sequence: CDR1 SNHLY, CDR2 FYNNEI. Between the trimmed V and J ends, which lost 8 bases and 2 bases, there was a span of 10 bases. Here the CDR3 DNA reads TGTGCCAGCCGGCCGTCGGGCAATCAGCCCCAGCATTTT. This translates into CASRPSGNQPQHF. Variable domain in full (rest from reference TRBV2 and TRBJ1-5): EPEVTQTPSHQVTQMGQEVILRCVPISNHLYFYWYRQILGQKVEFLVSFYNNEISEKSEIFDDQFSVERPDGSNFTLKIRSTKLEDSAMYFCASRPSGNQPQHFGDGTRLSIL.

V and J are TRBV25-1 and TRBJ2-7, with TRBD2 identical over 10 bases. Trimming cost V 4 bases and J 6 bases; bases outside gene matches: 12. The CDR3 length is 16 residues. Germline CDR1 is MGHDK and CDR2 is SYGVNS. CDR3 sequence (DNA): TGTGCCAGCAGTGCATGGGGGCTAGCGGGAGTCTCCGAGCAGTACTTC. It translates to CASSAWGLAGVSEQYF.

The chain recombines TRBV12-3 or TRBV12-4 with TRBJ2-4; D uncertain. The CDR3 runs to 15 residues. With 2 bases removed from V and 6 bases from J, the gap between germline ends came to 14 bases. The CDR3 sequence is CASSLIGHLGNIQYF. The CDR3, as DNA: TGTGCCAGCAGTTTAATTGGGCACCTTGGAAACATTCAGTACTTC.

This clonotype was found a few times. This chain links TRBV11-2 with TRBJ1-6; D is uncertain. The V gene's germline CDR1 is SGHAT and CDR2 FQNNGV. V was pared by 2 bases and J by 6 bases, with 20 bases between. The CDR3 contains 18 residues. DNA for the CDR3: TGTGCCAGCAGCTTAAGAGCCGGACTGGACTTGAGTAATTCACCCCTCCACTTT. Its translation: CASSLRAGLDLSNSPLHF.

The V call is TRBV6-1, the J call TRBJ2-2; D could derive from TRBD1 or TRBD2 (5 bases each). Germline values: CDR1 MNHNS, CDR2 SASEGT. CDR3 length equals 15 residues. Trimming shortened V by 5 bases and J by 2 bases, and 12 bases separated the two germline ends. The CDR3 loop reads CASSPGTTNTGELFF. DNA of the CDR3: TGTGCCAGCAGTCCCGGGACCACTAACACCGGGGAGCTGTTTTTT.

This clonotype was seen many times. The chain's CDR3 is CASSLPDHGLAKNIQYF. In DNA, the CDR3 is TGTGCCAGCAGCTTACCGGATCATGGGCTAGCCAAAAACATTCAGTACTTC. The V call is TRBV7-2, the J call TRBJ2-4, with D hard to call. CDR3 length equals 17 residues. Trimming cost V 2 bases and J 0 bases, with 14 bases left between them. Germline CDR1 reads SGHTA; CDR2 reads FQGNSA.

Here the CDR3 DNA reads TGTGCCAGCAGCTCCGCCCCAGGGATCTATGGCTACACCTTC. Amino acid sequence: CASSSAPGIYGYTF. The genes are TRBV7-2 and TRBJ1-2; possibly TRBD1 for D (5 bases). Trimming removed 4 bases from V and 4 bases from J, with 13 bases in between. Germline CDR1 SGHTA, CDR2 FQGNSA. This CDR3 contains 14 residues.

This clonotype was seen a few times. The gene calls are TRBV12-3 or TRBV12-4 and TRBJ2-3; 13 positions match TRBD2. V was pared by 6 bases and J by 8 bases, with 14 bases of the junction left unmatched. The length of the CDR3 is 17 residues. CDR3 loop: CASRAPGLAGRGGTQYF. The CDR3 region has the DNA TGTGCCAGCAGAGCACCGGGACTAGCGGGACGAGGAGGTACGCAGTATTTT.

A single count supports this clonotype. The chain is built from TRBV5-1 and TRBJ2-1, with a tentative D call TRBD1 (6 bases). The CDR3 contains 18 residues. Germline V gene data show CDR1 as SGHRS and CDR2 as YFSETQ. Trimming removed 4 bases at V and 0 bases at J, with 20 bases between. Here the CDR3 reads CASSPDRGALISYNEQFF. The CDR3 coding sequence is TGCGCCAGCAGCCCGGACAGAGGTGCCCTCATCTCCTACAATGAGCAGTTCTTC.

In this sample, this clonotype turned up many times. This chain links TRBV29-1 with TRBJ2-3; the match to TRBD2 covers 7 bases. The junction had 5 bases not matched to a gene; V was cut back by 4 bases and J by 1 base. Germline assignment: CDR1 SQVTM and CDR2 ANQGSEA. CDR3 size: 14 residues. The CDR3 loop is CSVVRTSGTDTQYF. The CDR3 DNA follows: TGCAGCGTTGTAAGGACTAGTGGCACAGATACGCAGTATTTT.

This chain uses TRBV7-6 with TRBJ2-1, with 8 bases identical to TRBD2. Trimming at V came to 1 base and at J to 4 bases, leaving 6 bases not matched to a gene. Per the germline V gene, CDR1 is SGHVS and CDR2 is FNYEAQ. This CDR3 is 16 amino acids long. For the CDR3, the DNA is TGTGCCAGCAGCTTAGTAGCGGGATTGGGGTACAATGAGCAGTTCTTC. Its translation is CASSLVAGLGYNEQFF.

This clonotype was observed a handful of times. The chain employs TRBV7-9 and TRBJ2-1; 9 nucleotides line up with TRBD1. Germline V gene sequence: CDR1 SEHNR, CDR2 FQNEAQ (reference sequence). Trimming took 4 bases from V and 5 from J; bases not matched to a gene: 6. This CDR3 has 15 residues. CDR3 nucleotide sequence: TGTGCCAGCAGCTCAGGACAGGGGAGGCACAATGAGCAGTTCTTC. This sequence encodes CASSSGQGRHNEQFF.

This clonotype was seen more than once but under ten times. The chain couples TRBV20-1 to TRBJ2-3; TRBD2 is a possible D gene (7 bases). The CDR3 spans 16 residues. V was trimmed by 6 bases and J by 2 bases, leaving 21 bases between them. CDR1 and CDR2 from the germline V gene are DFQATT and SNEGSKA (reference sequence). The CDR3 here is CSAQGGAAGSTDTQYF. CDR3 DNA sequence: TGCAGTGCCCAAGGGGGGGCAGCCGGATCCACAGATACGCAGTATTTT.

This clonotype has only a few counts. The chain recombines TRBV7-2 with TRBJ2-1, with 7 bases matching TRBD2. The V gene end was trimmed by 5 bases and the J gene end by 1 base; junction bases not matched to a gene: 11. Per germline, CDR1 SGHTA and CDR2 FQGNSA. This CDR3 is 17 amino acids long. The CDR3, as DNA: TGTGCCAGCAGCCCCCGCCGGGACTACCAATCCTACAATGAGCAGTTCTTC. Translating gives CASSPRRDYQSYNEQFF.

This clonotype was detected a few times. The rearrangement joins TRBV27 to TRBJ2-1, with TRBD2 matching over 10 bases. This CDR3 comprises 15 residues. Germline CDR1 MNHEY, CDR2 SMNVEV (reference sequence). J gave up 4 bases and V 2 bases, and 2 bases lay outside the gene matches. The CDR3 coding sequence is TGTGCCAGCAGTTTAAAAGCGGGAGGGTACAATGAGCAGTTCTTC. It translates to CASSLKAGGYNEQFF.

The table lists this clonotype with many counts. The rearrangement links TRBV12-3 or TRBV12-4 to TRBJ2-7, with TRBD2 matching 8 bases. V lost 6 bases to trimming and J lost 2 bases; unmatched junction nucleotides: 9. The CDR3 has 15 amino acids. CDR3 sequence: CASSHNRGGAYEQYF. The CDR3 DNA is TGTGCCAGCAGCCATAACCGGGGGGGGGCCTACGAGCAGTACTTC.